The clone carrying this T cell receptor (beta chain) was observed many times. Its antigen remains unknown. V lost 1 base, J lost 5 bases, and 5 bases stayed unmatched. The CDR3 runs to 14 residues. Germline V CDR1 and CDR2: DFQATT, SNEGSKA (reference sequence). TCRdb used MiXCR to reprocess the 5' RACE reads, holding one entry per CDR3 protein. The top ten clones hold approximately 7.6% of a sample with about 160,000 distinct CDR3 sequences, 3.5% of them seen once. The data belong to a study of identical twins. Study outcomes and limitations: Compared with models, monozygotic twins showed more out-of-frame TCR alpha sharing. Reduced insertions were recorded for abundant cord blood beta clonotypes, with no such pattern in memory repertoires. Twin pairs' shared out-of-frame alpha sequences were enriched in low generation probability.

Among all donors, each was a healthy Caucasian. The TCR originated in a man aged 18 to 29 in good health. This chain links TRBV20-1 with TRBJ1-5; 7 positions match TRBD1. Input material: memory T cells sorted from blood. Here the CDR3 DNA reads TGCAGTGCTAGAGCGACGACAGGGCATCAGCCCCAGCATTTT. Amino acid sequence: CSARATTGHQPQHF.